The 2 T cell receptor beta chains below all came from one sample that was sequenced in a study of cytomegalovirus exposure and HLA in healthy donors. It was with 60 Vbeta and 13 Jbeta primers that the PCR ran. The repertoire was sequenced with immunoSEQ multiplex PCR; TCRdb's copy has only in-frame clones and lacks some. There are under 130,000 clones in the sample; approximately 72% occur only once, and roughly 1.9% lies in the top ten. The material sequenced was PBMCs. The receptor set was obtained from a man aged 25-45 years in good health and CMV-seronegative.

The chain employs TRBV7-9 and TRBJ2-7; 12 nucleotides match TRBD2. After removal of 3 bases from V and 5 bases from J, the junction contained 8 bases not matched to a gene. Germline loops: CDR1 SEHNR, CDR2 FQNEAQ (reference sequence). The CDR3 spans 16 residues. This CDR3 reads CASSFLAGGPSDEQYF. As DNA, the CDR3 is TGTGCCAGCAGCTTCCTAGCGGGAGGGCCGTCCGACGAGCAGTACTTC.

This clone occurred a few times. A read error may account for a junction end that differs from germline. The J gene is TRBJ2-7, the V gene TRBV7-9, with a weak D call TRBD1 (5 bases). Germline V CDR1 and CDR2: SEHNR, FQNEAQ (reference sequence). CDR3 size: 12 residues. The CDR3 coding sequence is TGTTCCAGCAGCCCTCAGGGCTACGAGCAGTACTTC. Residues: CSSSPQGYEQYF.